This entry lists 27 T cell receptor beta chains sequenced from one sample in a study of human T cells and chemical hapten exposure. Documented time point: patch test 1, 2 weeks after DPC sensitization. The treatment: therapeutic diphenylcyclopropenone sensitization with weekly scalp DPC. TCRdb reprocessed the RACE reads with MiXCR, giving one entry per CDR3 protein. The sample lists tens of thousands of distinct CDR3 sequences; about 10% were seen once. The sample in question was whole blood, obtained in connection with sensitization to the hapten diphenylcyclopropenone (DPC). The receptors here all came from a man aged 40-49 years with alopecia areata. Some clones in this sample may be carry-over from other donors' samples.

CDR3: CSTTENTDTQYF. CDR3 sequence (DNA): TGCAGTACGACAGAAAACACAGATACGCAGTATTTT. This sequence joins TRBV20-1 and TRBJ2-3; D is possibly TRBD1 (5 bases). Germline CDR1 reads DFQATT; CDR2 reads SNEGSKA (reference sequence). Trimming stripped 8 bases from V and 2 bases from J, with 11 bases between. CDR3 length: 12 residues.

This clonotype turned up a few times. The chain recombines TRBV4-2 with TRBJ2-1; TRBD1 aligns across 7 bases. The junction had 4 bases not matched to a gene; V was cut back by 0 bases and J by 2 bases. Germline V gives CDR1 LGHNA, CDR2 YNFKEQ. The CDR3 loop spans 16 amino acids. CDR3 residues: CASSQDVTGAYNEQFF. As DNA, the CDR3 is TGTGCCAGCAGCCAAGATGTCACAGGGGCCTACAATGAGCAGTTCTTC.

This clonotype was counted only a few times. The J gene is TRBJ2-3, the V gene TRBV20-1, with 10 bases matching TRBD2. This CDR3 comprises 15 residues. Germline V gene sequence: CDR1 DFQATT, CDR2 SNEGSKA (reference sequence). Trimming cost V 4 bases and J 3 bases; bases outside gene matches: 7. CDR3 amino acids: CSANGLADITDTQYF. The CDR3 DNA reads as TGCAGTGCTAATGGACTAGCGGATATAACAGATACGCAGTATTTT.

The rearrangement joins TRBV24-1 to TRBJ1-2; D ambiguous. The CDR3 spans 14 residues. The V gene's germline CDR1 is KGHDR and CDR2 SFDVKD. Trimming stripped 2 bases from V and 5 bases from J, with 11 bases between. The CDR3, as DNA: TGTGCCACCAGTGATTCACTCGATGAATATGGCTACACCTTC. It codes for CATSDSLDEYGYTF.

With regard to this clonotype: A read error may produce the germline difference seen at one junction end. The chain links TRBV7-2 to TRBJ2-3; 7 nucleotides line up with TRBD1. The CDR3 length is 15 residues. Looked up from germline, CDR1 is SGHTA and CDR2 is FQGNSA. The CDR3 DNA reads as TGTGTCAGCAGAGACCCCGGGACAGTTTCAAATACGCAGTATTTT. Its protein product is CVSRDPGTVSNTQYF.

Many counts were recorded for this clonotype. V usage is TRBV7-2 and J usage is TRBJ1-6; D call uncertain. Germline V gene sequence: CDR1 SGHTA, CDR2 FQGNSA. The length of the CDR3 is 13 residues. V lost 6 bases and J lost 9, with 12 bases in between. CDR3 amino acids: CASRRPGASPLHF. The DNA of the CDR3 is TGTGCCAGCAGACGACCGGGAGCTTCACCCCTCCACTTT.

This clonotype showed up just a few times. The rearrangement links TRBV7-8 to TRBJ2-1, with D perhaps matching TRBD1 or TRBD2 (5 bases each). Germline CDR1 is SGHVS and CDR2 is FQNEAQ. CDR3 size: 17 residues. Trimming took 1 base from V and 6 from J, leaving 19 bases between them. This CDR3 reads CASSLGGSGTRGNEQFF. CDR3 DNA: TGTGCCAGCAGCTTAGGAGGTTCCGGTACTAGGGGCAATGAGCAGTTCTTC.

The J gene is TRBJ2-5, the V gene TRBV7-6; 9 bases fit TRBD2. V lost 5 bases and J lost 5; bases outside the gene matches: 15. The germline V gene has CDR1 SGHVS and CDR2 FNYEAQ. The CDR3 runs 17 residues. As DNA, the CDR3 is TGTGCCAGCAGCGATCCCCACCGAGGCGGGGGGGTGGAGACCCAGTACTTC. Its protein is CASSDPHRGGGVETQYF.

In DNA, the CDR3 is TGTGCCAGCAGCCCGCCGTTCTCGGCTGGGGCCAACGTCCTGACTTTC. Translation gives CASSPPFSAGANVLTF. This chain links TRBV5-4 with TRBJ2-6; D unresolved. The CDR3 extends over 16 amino acids. V shed 4 bases and J shed 2 bases, with 13 bases lying between them. In germline, CDR1 is SGHNT, CDR2 YYREEE (reference sequence).

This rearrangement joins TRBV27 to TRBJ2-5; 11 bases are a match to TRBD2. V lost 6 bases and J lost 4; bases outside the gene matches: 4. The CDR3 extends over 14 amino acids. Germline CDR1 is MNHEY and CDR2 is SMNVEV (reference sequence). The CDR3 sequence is CASSLTSGTETQYF. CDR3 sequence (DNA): TGTGCCAGCAGCCTGACTAGCGGGACAGAGACCCAGTACTTC.

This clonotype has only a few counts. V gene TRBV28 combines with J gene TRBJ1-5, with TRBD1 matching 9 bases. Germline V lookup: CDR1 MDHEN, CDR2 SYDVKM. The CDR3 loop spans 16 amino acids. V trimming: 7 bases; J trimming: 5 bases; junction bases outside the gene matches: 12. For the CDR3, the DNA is TGTGCCAGCAATGTAAGAGGACAGGGGAATTATCAGCCCCAGCATTTT. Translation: CASNVRGQGNYQPQHF.

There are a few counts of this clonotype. In DNA form, the CDR3 reads TGTGCCAGTAGTCCGGGACGCCTACTGAACACTGAAGCTTTCTTT. It is translated as CASSPGRLLNTEAFF. The chain links TRBV19 to TRBJ1-1, with a weak D call TRBD1 (5 bases). The V end lost 5 bases, the J end lost 0 bases, and 13 bases lay between the germline ends. Germline lookup yields CDR1 LNHDA and CDR2 SQIVND (reference sequence). The CDR3 contains 15 residues.

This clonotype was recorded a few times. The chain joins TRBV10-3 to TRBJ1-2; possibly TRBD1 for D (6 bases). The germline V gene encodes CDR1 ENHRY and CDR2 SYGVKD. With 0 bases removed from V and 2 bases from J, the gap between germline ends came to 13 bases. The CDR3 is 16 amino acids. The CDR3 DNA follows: TGTGCCATCAGTGAGTCACCAGGGGCGGGAAACTATGGCTACACCTTC. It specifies CAISESPGAGNYGYTF.

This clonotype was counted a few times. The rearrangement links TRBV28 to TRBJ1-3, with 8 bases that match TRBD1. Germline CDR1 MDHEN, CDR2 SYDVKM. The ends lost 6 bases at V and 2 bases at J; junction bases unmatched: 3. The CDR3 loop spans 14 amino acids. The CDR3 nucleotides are TGTGCCAGCAGCCTACAGGGGGCTGGAAACACCATATATTTT. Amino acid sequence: CASSLQGAGNTIYF.

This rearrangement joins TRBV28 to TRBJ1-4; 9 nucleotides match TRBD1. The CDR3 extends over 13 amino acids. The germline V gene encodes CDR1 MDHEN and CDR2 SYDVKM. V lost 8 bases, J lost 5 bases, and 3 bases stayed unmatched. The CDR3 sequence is CASRGQGNEKLFF. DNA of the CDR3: TGTGCCAGCCGAGGACAGGGGAATGAAAAACTGTTTTTT.

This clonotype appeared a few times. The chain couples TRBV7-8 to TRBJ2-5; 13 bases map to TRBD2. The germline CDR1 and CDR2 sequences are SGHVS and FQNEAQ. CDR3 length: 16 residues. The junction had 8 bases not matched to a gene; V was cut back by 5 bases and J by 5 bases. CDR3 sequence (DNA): TGTGCCAGCAGCCTCACTAGCGGGAGGGCCGGGGAGACCCAGTACTTC. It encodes CASSLTSGRAGETQYF.

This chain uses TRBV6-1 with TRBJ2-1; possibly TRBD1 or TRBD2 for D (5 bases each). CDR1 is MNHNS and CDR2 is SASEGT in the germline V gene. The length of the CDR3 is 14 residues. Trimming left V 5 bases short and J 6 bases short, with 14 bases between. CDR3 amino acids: CASSLTGQSNEQFF. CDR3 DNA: TGTGCCAGCAGTTTAACGGGGCAGAGCAATGAGCAGTTCTTC.

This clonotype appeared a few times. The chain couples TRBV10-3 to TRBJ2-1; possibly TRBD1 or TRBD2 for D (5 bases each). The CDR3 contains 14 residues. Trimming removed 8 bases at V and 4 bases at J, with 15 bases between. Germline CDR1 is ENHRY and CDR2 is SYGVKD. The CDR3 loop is CAIRGRGQYNEQFF. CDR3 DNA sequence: TGTGCCATCCGGGGCCGGGGCCAGTACAATGAGCAGTTCTTC.

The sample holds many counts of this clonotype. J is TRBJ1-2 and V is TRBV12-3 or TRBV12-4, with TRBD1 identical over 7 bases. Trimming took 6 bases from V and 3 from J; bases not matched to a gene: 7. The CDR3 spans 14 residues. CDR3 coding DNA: TGTGCCAGCAGCTTGCGACAGGGAGACTATGGCTACACCTTC. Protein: CASSLRQGDYGYTF.

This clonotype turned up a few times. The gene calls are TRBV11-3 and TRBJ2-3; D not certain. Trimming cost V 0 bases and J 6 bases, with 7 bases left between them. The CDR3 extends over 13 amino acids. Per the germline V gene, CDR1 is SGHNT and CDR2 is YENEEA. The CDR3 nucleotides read TGTGCCAGCAGCTTAGAGACGAGGGATACGCAGTATTTT. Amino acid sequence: CASSLETRDTQYF.

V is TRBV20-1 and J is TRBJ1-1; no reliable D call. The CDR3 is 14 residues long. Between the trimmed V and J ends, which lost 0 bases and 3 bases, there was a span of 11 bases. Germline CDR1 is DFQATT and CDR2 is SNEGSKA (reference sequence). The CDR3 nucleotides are TGCAGTGCTAGAGATGGTAGAGGGTACACTGAAGCTTTCTTT. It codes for CSARDGRGYTEAFF.

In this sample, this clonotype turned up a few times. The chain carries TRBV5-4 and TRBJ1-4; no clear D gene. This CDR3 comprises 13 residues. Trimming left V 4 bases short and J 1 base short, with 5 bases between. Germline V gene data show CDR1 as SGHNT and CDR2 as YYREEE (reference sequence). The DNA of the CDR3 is TGTGCCAGCAGCCCCCAAACTAATGAAAAACTGTTTTTT. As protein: CASSPQTNEKLFF.

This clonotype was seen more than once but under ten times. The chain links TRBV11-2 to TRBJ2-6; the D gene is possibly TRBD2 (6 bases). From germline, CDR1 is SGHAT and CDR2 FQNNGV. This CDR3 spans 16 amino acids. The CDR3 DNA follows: TGTGCGAGAGATACGGGACTCTGGGCTGGGGCCAACGTCCTGACTTTC. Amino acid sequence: CARDTGLWAGANVLTF. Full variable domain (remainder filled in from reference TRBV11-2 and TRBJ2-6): EAGVAQSPRYKIIEKRQSVAFWCNPISGHATLYWYQQILGQGPKLLIQFQNNGVVDDSQLPKDRFSAERLKGVDSTLKIQPAKLEDSAVYLCARDTGLWAGANVLTFGAGSRLTVL.

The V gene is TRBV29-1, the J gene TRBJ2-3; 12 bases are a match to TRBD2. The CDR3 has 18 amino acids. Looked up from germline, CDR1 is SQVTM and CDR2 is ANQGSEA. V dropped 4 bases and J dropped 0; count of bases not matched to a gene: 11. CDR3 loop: CSVGRLAGGALSTDTQYF. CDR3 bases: TGCAGCGTTGGGCGCCTAGCGGGAGGGGCTCTTAGCACAGATACGCAGTATTTT.

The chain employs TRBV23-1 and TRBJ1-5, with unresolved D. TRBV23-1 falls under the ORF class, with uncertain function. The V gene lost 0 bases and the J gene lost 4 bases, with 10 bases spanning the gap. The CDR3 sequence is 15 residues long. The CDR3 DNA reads TGCGCCAGCAGTCAATCGTGCAGGACGAATCAGCCCCAGCATTTT. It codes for CASSQSCRTNQPQHF.

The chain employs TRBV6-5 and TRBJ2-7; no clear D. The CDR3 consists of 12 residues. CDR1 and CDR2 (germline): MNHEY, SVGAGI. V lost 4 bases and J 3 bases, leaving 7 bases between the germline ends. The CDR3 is CASSSPGYEQYV. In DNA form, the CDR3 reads TGTGCCAGCAGTTCCCCGGGCTACGAGCAGTACGTC.

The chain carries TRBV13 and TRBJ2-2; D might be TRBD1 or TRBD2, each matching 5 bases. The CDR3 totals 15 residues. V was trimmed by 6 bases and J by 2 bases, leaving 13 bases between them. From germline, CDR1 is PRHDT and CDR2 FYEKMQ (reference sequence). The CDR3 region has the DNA TGTGCCAGCAGAACCGGGACGGCAAACACCGGGGAGCTGTTTTTT. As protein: CASRTGTANTGELFF.